The 8 T cell receptor beta chains presented below share a single source sample, sequenced in a study of blood T cell repertoires in COVID-19. The table came from immunoSEQ multiplex PCR; TCRdb's copy has only in-frame clones and leaves some out. The sample contains nearly 350,000 clones, around 87% of which appear only once. The source material was peripheral blood. The receptors shown here come from a woman in her 50s with COVID-19, enrolled during active disease.

J is TRBJ1-2 and V is TRBV9; TRBD1 matches 12 bases. CDR3 length equals 15 residues. Germline V gene lookup returns CDR1 SGDLS and CDR2 YYNGEE. J gave up 8 bases and V 3 bases, and 8 bases lay outside the gene matches. The CDR3 sequence is CASSAPGQGARGYTF. The CDR3 region has the DNA TGTGCCAGCAGCGCCCCGGGACAGGGGGCTCGGGGCTACACCTTC. The whole variable domain, remainder taken from reference TRBV9 and TRBJ1-2, is DSGVTQTPKHLITATGQRVTLRCSPRSGDLSVYWYQQSLDQGLQFLIQYYNGEERAKGNILERFSAQQFPDLHSELNLSSLELGDSALYFCASSAPGQGARGYTFGSGTRLTVV.

The chain links TRBV5-1 to TRBJ2-3, with 10 bases identical to TRBD2. Unmatched junction bases numbered 6, after V lost 6 bases and J lost 2 bases. Germline V gene data show CDR1 as SGHRS and CDR2 as YFSETQ. There are 15 residues in the CDR3. CDR3 amino acids: CASTPSGGYTDTQYF. The CDR3 bases are TGCGCCAGCACGCCTAGCGGGGGCTACACAGATACGCAGTATTTT.

J is TRBJ1-5 and V is TRBV6-1; 9 nucleotides align to TRBD1. From germline, CDR1 is MNHNS and CDR2 SASEGT. The V and J ends lost 1 base and 12 bases, in that order; junction bases with no gene match: 28. This CDR3 spans 21 amino acids. The CDR3 here is CASSEGPGQGVGTQRRMFQHF. The CDR3 DNA follows: TGTGCCAGCAGTGAAGGTCCGGGACAGGGTGTGGGGACCCAGCGGAGAATGTTCCAGCATTTT.

This rearrangement joins TRBV20-1 to TRBJ1-6; 9 bases fit TRBD1. The CDR3 is made up of 11 amino acids. The trim removed 4 bases at V and 19 bases at J, leaving 8 bases unmatched. Germline V lookup: CDR1 DFQATT, CDR2 SNEGSKA (reference sequence). CDR3 nucleotide sequence: TGCAGTGCTACCCCCGGACAGGGGCTACACTTT. Amino acid sequence: CSATPGQGLHF.

This clone is a singleton in its sample. This chain links TRBV7-2 with TRBJ2-1; D possibly corresponds to TRBD2 (7 bases). CDR1 and CDR2 (germline): SGHTA, FQGNSA. The CDR3 length is 16 residues. The V and J ends lost 5 bases and 15 bases respectively, with 29 bases between them. DNA for the CDR3: TGTGCCAGCAGCCTCTATGAGGGGGGGCTCACCGTCGGGTGGTTCTTC. Encoded protein: CASSLYEGGLTVGWFF. Variable domain in full (rest from reference TRBV7-2 and TRBJ2-1): GAGVSQSPSNKVTEKGKDVELRCDPISGHTALYWYRQSLGQGLEFLIYFQGNSAPDKSGLPSDRFSAERTGGSVSTLTIQRTQQEDSAVYLCASSLYEGGLTVGWFFGPGTRLTVL.

This clone was counted once. This chain joins TRBV7-9 and TRBJ1-4; D not certain. V shed 1 base and J shed 11 bases, with 11 bases lying between them. Germline CDR1 and CDR2: SEHNR and FQNEAQ (reference sequence). This CDR3 region has 13 residues. The CDR3 coding sequence is TGTGCCAGCAGCTTAGACGAGCCTTGGAAACTGTTTTTT. Translating gives CASSLDEPWKLFF.

V gene TRBV7-2 combines with J gene TRBJ1-5, with D tentatively TRBD1 (6 bases). V lost 1 base and J lost 7, with 14 bases in between. Germline V CDR1 and CDR2: SGHTA, FQGNSA. The CDR3 loop spans 15 amino acids. CDR3 sequence: CASSLGQTGRQPQHF. The CDR3 region has the DNA TGTGCCAGCAGCTTAGGCCAGACAGGCCGCCAGCCCCAGCATTTT.

This sequence joins TRBV5-8 and TRBJ2-5; 11 bases match TRBD1. The V segment lost 4 bases and the J segment 5 bases; nucleotides outside the gene matches: 7. The CDR3 has 15 residues. Per the germline V gene, CDR1 is SGHTS and CDR2 is YDEGEE. CDR3 residues: CASSAGTGGKETQYF. CDR3 DNA sequence: TGTGCCAGCAGCGCCGGGACAGGGGGAAAGGAGACCCAGTACTTC.